Each of the 16 T cell receptor beta chains below was sequenced from the same sample in a study of T cell responses to AZD1222 COVID-19 vaccine. Assay used: immunoSEQ multiplex PCR; TCRdb lists only in-frame clones, some missing. The data show around 150,000 clones, roughly 92% seen once. The sequences come from peripheral blood, collected 28 days after the second AZD1222 dose. The origin of the receptors is an adult who received the AZD1222 COVID-19 vaccine.

This clone was observed a single time. The rearrangement links TRBV24-1 to TRBJ2-6, with D perhaps matching TRBD1 (5 bases). Trimming pared 1 base from V and 2 bases from J, leaving 5 bases between. Germline CDR1 KGHDR, CDR2 SFDVKD. CDR3 size: 15 residues. The CDR3 nucleotides are TGTGCCACCAGTGATTTAGGGGCTGGGGCCAACGTCCTGACTTTC. As protein: CATSDLGAGANVLTF.

The chain combines TRBV11-3 with TRBJ1-1; D remains unclear. Germline V gene data show CDR1 as SGHNT and CDR2 as YENEEA. The V end was cut by 0 bases, the J end by 0 bases, with 2 bases between. The length of the CDR3 is 13 residues. Here the CDR3 DNA reads TGTGCCAGCAGCTTAGACATGAACACTGAAGCTTTCTTT. Protein: CASSLDMNTEAFF. Using reference TRBV11-3 and TRBJ1-1 for the parts outside the CDR3, the full variable domain is EAGVVQSPRYKIIEKKQPVAFWCNPISGHNTLYWYLQNLGQGPELLIRYENEEAVDDSQLPKDRFSAERLKGVDSTLKIQPAELGDSAVYLCASSLDMNTEAFFGQGTRLTVV.

J is TRBJ1-1 and V is TRBV7-2; no clear D. The germline V gene encodes CDR1 SGHTA and CDR2 FQGNSA. The CDR3 has 14 residues. V shed 1 base and J shed 4 bases, with 10 bases lying between them. CDR3 residues: CASSLVSRLTEAFF. The CDR3 nucleotides are TGTGCCAGCAGCTTAGTTTCGCGGCTCACTGAAGCTTTCTTT.

The J gene is TRBJ2-2, the V gene TRBV7-8; D not certain. V lost 5 bases and J 1 base, leaving 5 bases between the germline ends. Looked up from germline, CDR1 is SGHVS and CDR2 is FQNEAQ. CDR3 size: 13 residues. CDR3 loop: CASSPGNTGELFF. CDR3 coding DNA: TGTGCCAGCAGCCCTGGGAACACCGGGGAGCTGTTTTTT.

The chain links TRBV30 to TRBJ1-6; TRBD1 might be the D (5 bases). CDR1 GTSNPN and CDR2 SVGIG come from the germline V gene (reference sequence). The CDR3 has 15 residues. V dropped 4 bases and J dropped 6 bases, with 16 bases sitting between them. CDR3 in DNA: TGTGCCTGGATTCAGGGAAGGAATGGTAATTCACCCCTCCACTTT. The encoded protein is CAWIQGRNGNSPLHF. Complete variable domain (other parts from reference TRBV30 and TRBJ1-6): SQTIHQWPATLVQPVGSPLSLECTVEGTSNPNLYWYRQAAGRGLQLLFYSVGIGQISSEVPQNLSASRPQDRQFILSSKKLLLSDSGFYLCAWIQGRNGNSPLHFGNGTRLTVT.

The chain uses TRBV28 and TRBJ1-5, with 10 bases identical to TRBD1. The CDR3 length is 14 residues. V was clipped by 6 bases and J by 11 bases; unmatched bases: 10. Germline loops: CDR1 MDHEN, CDR2 SYDVKM. CDR3 DNA: TGTGCCAGCAGCGGGGGGGACAGGGGTTTTTCCCAGCATTTT. Protein: CASSGGDRGFSQHF.

The chain is built from TRBV7-9 and TRBJ1-2; 12 bases agree with TRBD1. Losses at the gene ends were 5 bases for V and 6 bases for J; bases not matched to a gene: 7. The V gene's germline CDR1 is SEHNR and CDR2 FQNEAQ (reference sequence). The CDR3 sequence is 15 residues long. CDR3 coding DNA: TGTGCCAGCAGCATGGGACAGGGGGCGCTTGATGGCTACACCTTC. Residues: CASSMGQGALDGYTF. The full variable domain, with the rest looked up from reference TRBV7-9 and TRBJ1-2, is DTGVSQNPRHKITKRGQNVTFRCDPISEHNRLYWYRQTLGQGPEFLTYFQNEAQLEKSRLLSDRFSAERPKGSFSTLEIQRTEQGDSAMYLCASSMGQGALDGYTFGSGTRLTVV.

This clone was seen once. The gene calls are TRBV6-1 and TRBJ1-5; 7 nucleotides align to TRBD1. V gave up 2 bases and J gave up 0 bases; unmatched junction bases: 1. This CDR3 is 15 amino acids long. Germline CDR1 is MNHNS and CDR2 is SASEGT. The CDR3 nucleotides are TGTGCCAGCAGTGAAACAGGGGTTAGCAATCAGCCCCAGCATTTT. Protein sequence: CASSETGVSNQPQHF.

This sequence joins TRBV28 and TRBJ1-5, with TRBD1 matching 7 bases. The CDR3 contains 14 residues. Germline lookup yields CDR1 MDHEN and CDR2 SYDVKM. The V and J ends lost 6 bases and 3 bases, in that order; junction bases with no gene match: 5. The CDR3 region is CASSADRPNQPQHF. The CDR3 DNA follows: TGTGCCAGCAGCGCGGACAGGCCCAATCAGCCCCAGCATTTT.

In its sample, this clone was seen once. The chain has TRBV11-2 and TRBJ1-1, with D unresolved. Germline values: CDR1 SGHAT, CDR2 FQNNGV. Trimming left V 7 bases short and J 8 bases short, with 14 bases between. This CDR3 has 12 residues. The CDR3: CASIAPAGEAFF. The CDR3 region has the DNA TGTGCCAGCATCGCCCCGGCCGGGGAAGCTTTCTTT. Supplemented by reference TRBV11-2 and TRBJ1-1, the full variable domain reads EAGVAQSPRYKIIEKRQSVAFWCNPISGHATLYWYQQILGQGPKLLIQFQNNGVVDDSQLPKDRFSAERLKGVDSTLKIQPAKLEDSAVYLCASIAPAGEAFFGQGTRLTVV.

This chain connects TRBV3-1 (or the pseudogene TRBV3-2) to TRBJ2-7; D gene uncertain. CDR3 length: 13 amino acids. Germline loops: CDR1 LGHDT, CDR2 YNNKEL (reference sequence). Between the trimmed V and J ends, which lost 1 base and 3 bases, there was a span of 7 bases. CDR3 protein: CASSQVPDYEQYF. The CDR3 DNA follows: TGTGCCAGCAGCCAAGTGCCAGACTACGAGCAGTACTTC.

V is TRBV7-3 and J is TRBJ1-1, with D hard to call. V was cut by 5 bases and J by 2 bases, with 3 bases left in between. The V gene's germline CDR1 is SGHTA and CDR2 FQGTGA. The length of the CDR3 is 11 residues. The CDR3 DNA reads TGTGCCAGCAGCGCCAACACTGAAGCTTTCTTT. Translation gives CASSANTEAFF. Full variable domain (remainder filled in from reference TRBV7-3 and TRBJ1-1): GAGVSQTPSNKVTEKGKYVELRCDPISGHTALYWYRQSLGQGPEFLIYFQGTGAADDSGLPNDRFFAVRPEGSVSTLKIQRTERGDSAVYLCASSANTEAFFGQGTRLTVV.

This chain connects TRBV7-2 to TRBJ2-3; 10 nucleotides agree with TRBD2. Germline values: CDR1 SGHTA, CDR2 FQGNSA. Trimming at V came to 1 base and at J to 3 bases, leaving 1 base not matched to a gene. The CDR3 consists of 15 residues. CDR3 DNA: TGTGCCAGCAGCTTAGTTAGCGGGAGGACAGATACGCAGTATTTT. Amino acids: CASSLVSGRTDTQYF.

V gene TRBV7-2 combines with J gene TRBJ1-2, with unresolved D. The CDR3 is 15 amino acids. The germline V and J ends were trimmed by 4 bases and 4 bases, with 16 bases remaining between them. CDR1 is SGHTA, CDR2 FQGNSA, per germline. The CDR3 nucleotides are TGTGCCAGCAGCTCCAACTCTGGGGAAAGCTATGGCTACACCTTC. Translating gives CASSSNSGESYGYTF.

In its sample, this clone was seen once. The rearrangement uses TRBV7-8 and TRBJ2-5; a possible D gene is TRBD2 (5 bases). V gave up 5 bases and J gave up 5 bases, with 12 bases separating them. The CDR3 runs 13 residues. The germline V gene has CDR1 SGHVS and CDR2 FQNEAQ. CDR3 nucleotides: TGTGCCAGCAGCCGCGTGAGGGATGAGACCCAGTACTTC. Its translation is CASSRVRDETQYF.

This clone came up once. The chain is built from TRBV7-8 and TRBJ2-7; TRBD1 aligns across 8 bases. Germline V CDR1 and CDR2: SGHVS, FQNEAQ. This CDR3 contains 15 residues. The V gene end was trimmed by 5 bases and the J gene end by 1 base; junction bases not matched to a gene: 7. The CDR3 sequence: CASSRGQGISYEQYF. Here the CDR3 DNA reads TGTGCCAGCAGCCGAGGACAGGGAATTTCCTACGAGCAGTACTTC.